This T cell receptor beta chain was sequenced in a study of Ad26.COV2.S vaccination and SARS-CoV-2 variants. Whole-study context: Ad26.COV2.S arm of COV1001 included the donor.

The V gene's germline CDR1 is SGHAT and CDR2 FQNNGV. The V gene end was trimmed by 1 base and the J gene end by 9 bases; junction bases not matched to a gene: 11. The CDR3 has 15 amino acids. Clones were sequenced by immunoSEQ multiplex PCR, and TCRdb holds only the in-frame ones, with some missing. The data show about 410,000 clones, about 92% seen once. The treatment is: about 20 received Ad26.COV2.S at low or high dose, single or two shots; 5 received placebo; per-sample allocation not given. Vaccine and placebo recipients were sampled on day 63 after the first injection. This specimen consisted of peripheral blood, obtained in a trial of Ad26.COV2.S vaccine versus placebo. V and J are TRBV11-2 and TRBJ1-2; 7 bases align to TRBD1. The TCR originated in a person between 18 and 60 years old who received the Ad26.COV2.S COVID-19 vaccine or a placebo. The CDR3 nucleotides are TGTGCCAGCAGCTTAGGGGACAGCGAAACGTCTCGCTACACCTTC. Protein: CASSLGDSETSRYTF.